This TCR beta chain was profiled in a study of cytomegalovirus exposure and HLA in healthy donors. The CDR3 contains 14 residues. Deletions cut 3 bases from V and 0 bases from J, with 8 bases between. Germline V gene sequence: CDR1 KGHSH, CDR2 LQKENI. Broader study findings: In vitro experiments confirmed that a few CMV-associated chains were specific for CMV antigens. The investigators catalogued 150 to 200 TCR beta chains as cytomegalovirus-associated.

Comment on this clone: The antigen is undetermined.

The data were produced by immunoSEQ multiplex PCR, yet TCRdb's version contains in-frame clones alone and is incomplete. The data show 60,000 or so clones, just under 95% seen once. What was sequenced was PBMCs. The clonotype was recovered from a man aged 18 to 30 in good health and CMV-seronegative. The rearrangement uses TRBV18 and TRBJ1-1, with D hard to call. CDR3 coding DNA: TGTGCCAGCTCACCGGCAGGTATGAACACTGAAGCTTTCTTT. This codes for CASSPAGMNTEAFF. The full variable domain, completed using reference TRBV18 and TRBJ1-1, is NAGVMQNPRHLVRRRGQEARLRCSPMKGHSHVYWYRQLPEEGLKFMVYLQKENIIDESGMPKERFSAEFPKEGPSILRIQQVVRGDSAAYFCASSPAGMNTEAFFGQGTRLTVV.